The 19 T cell receptor beta chains below come from one sample, sequenced in a study of blood T cell repertoires in COVID-19. Sequenced by immunoSEQ multiplex PCR; TCRdb stores in-frame clones only, minus some. Of over 95,000 clones listed, 85% are singletons. Sequences were obtained from peripheral blood. The receptors were sampled from a human donor in a cohort sampled during active COVID-19.

The chain couples TRBV6-5 to TRBJ2-7, with D possibly TRBD2 on 5 matching bases. Trimming removed 6 bases at V and 3 bases at J, with 18 bases between. The germline V gene has CDR1 MNHEY and CDR2 SVGAGI. CDR3 length equals 15 residues. CDR3 in amino acids: CASSATRTGDYEQYF. CDR3 in DNA: TGTGCCAGCAGCGCTACCAGGACCGGGGACTACGAGCAGTACTTC.

J is TRBJ1-4 and V is TRBV6-5; TRBD1 matches at 7 bases. The CDR3 length is 15 residues. The V gene end was trimmed by 6 bases and the J gene end by 7 bases; junction bases not matched to a gene: 11. Germline-derived CDR1 and CDR2 are MNHEY and SVGAGI. This CDR3 is CASSLQGSMSEKLFF. The CDR3 nucleotides read TGTGCCAGCAGCTTACAGGGGAGCATGAGTGAAAAACTGTTTTTT.

This clone was detected only a few times. The CDR3 DNA reads as TGTGCCACCAGCAGGGGGAGGGTGGCTAACACTGAAGCTTTCTTT. Its protein product is CATSRGRVANTEAFF. This chain connects TRBV15 to TRBJ1-1; D not resolved. Trimming shortened V by 3 bases and J by 2 bases, and 13 bases separated the two germline ends. The germline gives CDR1 LNHNV, CDR2 YYDKDF (reference sequence). The CDR3 contains 15 residues.

This clone was counted only a few times. V usage is TRBV6-2 or TRBV6-3 and J usage is TRBJ1-5; D may be TRBD1 (5 bases). The CDR3 runs 14 residues. CDR1 is MNHEY and CDR2 is SVGEGT in the germline V gene. V was pared by 3 bases and J by 8 bases, with 14 bases between. CDR3 sequence: CASSYPGLQEPQHF. The CDR3 DNA is TGTGCCAGCAGTTATCCGGGACTACAGGAGCCCCAGCATTTT.

The genes are TRBV7-3 and TRBJ1-1; perhaps TRBD1 as D (6 bases). The germline V gene encodes CDR1 SGHTA and CDR2 FQGTGA. The germline V and J ends were trimmed by 5 bases and 1 base, with 8 bases remaining between them. CDR3 size: 13 residues. The CDR3 is CASSTQGNTEAFF. The CDR3, as DNA: TGTGCCAGCAGCACACAGGGGAACACTGAAGCTTTCTTT.

V gene TRBV6-5 combines with J gene TRBJ1-6; a weak D match, TRBD1 (6 bases). The CDR3 consists of 14 residues. From germline, CDR1 is MNHEY and CDR2 SVGAGI. The CDR3 DNA reads as TGTGGCGGGGGCCCGAGCTCCTATAATTCACCCCTCCACTTT. Its translation is CGGGPSSYNSPLHF.

V gene TRBV20-1 combines with J gene TRBJ2-7; tentative D call: TRBD1 (6 bases). The germline V gene has CDR1 DFQATT and CDR2 SNEGSKA (reference sequence). The CDR3 is made up of 13 amino acids. Trimming pared 3 bases from V and 2 bases from J, leaving 11 bases between. The CDR3 sequence is CSASKGQTYEQYF. CDR3 bases: TGCAGTGCTAGTAAGGGACAAACCTACGAGCAGTACTTC.

The gene calls are TRBV4-3 and TRBJ2-7; the match to TRBD1 covers 10 bases. Losses at the gene ends were 1 base for V and 5 bases for J; bases not matched to a gene: 2. Looked up from germline, CDR1 is LGHNA and CDR2 is YSLEER. This CDR3 comprises 14 residues. The CDR3 sequence: CASSQGQGAHEQYF. DNA of the CDR3: TGCGCCAGCAGCCAAGGACAGGGGGCCCACGAGCAGTACTTC.

The chain links TRBV7-2 to TRBJ2-3; 8 positions match TRBD1. Germline CDR1 is SGHTA and CDR2 is FQGNSA. The CDR3 totals 15 residues. Germline trimming cut 6 bases from V and 4 bases from J; bases unmatched to any gene: 9. The CDR3 nucleotides are TGTGCCAGCAGTTCACAGGGGGTGGGAGCAGATACGCAGTATTTT. Translation: CASSSQGVGADTQYF.

The chain couples TRBV3-1 (or the pseudogene TRBV3-2) to TRBJ1-6; D may be TRBD1 (6 bases). The V gene lost 0 bases and the J gene lost 10 bases, with 13 bases spanning the gap. The CDR3 loop spans 15 amino acids. Germline V gives CDR1 LGHDT, CDR2 YNNKEL (reference sequence). CDR3 residues: CASSQDWVGQSPLHF. Written as DNA, the CDR3 is TGTGCCAGCAGCCAAGATTGGGTAGGACAGTCACCCCTCCACTTT.

This chain connects TRBV15 to TRBJ2-7; 9 nucleotides align to TRBD1. This CDR3 region has 15 residues. CDR1 LNHNV and CDR2 YYDKDF come from the germline V gene (reference sequence). The trim removed 3 bases at V and 2 bases at J, leaving 5 bases unmatched. Here the CDR3 reads CATSSDRTGAYEQYF. CDR3 sequence (DNA): TGTGCCACCAGCAGTGATAGGACAGGGGCCTACGAGCAGTACTTC. Full variable domain (outside the CDR3, taken from reference TRBV15 and TRBJ2-7): DAMVIQNPRYQVTQFGKPVTLSCSQTLNHNVMYWYQQKSSQAPKLLFHYYDKDFNNEADTPDNFQSRRPNTSFCFLDIRSPGLGDTAMYLCATSSDRTGAYEQYFGPGTRLTVT.

The chain uses TRBV3-1 (or the pseudogene TRBV3-2) and TRBJ2-5, with 10 bases lining up with TRBD2. The germline CDR1 and CDR2 sequences are LGHDT and YNNKEL (reference sequence). CDR3 length equals 16 residues. V shed 0 bases, J shed 4 bases, and the junction held 5 bases outside the gene matches. The CDR3 reads CASSQDLAGDVETQYF. DNA for the CDR3: TGTGCCAGCAGCCAAGATCTAGCGGGGGATGTAGAGACCCAGTACTTC.

The chain carries TRBV9 and TRBJ2-5, with D tentatively TRBD1 (6 bases). CDR1 SGDLS and CDR2 YYNGEE come from the germline V gene. Trimming pared 5 bases from V and 2 bases from J, leaving 16 bases between. This CDR3 is built from 15 residues. The DNA for the CDR3 is TGTGCCAGCAGTATCGCTACCGGGACACAAGAGACCCAGTACTTC. It is translated as CASSIATGTQETQYF.

The chain uses TRBV6-6 and TRBJ1-2; TRBD1 aligns across 7 bases. CDR1 and CDR2 from the germline V gene are MNHNY and SVGAGI (reference sequence). V was pared by 3 bases and J by 4 bases, with 11 bases of the junction left unmatched. The length of the CDR3 is 16 residues. The CDR3 sequence is CASSYTATAGGYGYTF. CDR3 sequence (DNA): TGTGCCAGCAGTTATACAGCGACCGCAGGGGGCTATGGCTACACCTTC.

The chain recombines TRBV11-2 with TRBJ1-3, with D perhaps TRBD1 (6 bases). V was pared by 9 bases and J by 3 bases, with 12 bases between. This CDR3 contains 13 residues. CDR1 is SGHAT and CDR2 is FQNNGV in the germline V gene. CDR3 protein: CARLWGHGNTIYF. DNA of the CDR3: TGTGCCAGACTTTGGGGACATGGAAACACCATATATTTT.

This chain joins TRBV7-2 and TRBJ1-5; D gene unclear. Germline V CDR1 and CDR2: SGHTA, FQGNSA. The length of the CDR3 is 14 residues. V lost 5 bases and J lost 6, with 14 bases in between. The CDR3 nucleotides read TGTGCCAGCAGCCCCGACACTCAAGTTCAGCCCCAGCATTTT. Translated: CASSPDTQVQPQHF.

This clone was seen once. In DNA, the CDR3 is TGTGCCTGGAGTATCTCCAAAGTGAGTTCACCCCTCCACTTT. Its translation is CAWSISKVSSPLHF. The chain couples TRBV30 to TRBJ1-6; D not certain. There are 14 residues in the CDR3. V shed 2 bases and J shed 9 bases, with 14 bases lying between them. CDR1 is GTSNPN, CDR2 SVGIG, per germline (reference sequence).

The genes are TRBV6-6 and TRBJ1-4; TRBD1 agrees at 8 bases. This CDR3 has 14 amino acids. Losses at the gene ends were 5 bases for V and 8 bases for J; bases not matched to a gene: 7. CDR1 and CDR2 (germline): MNHNY, SVGAGI (reference sequence). Written as DNA, the CDR3 is TGTGCCAGCAGTCCCAGGGGGCTGGGGGAAAAACTGTTTTTT. Residues: CASSPRGLGEKLFF.

The rearrangement links TRBV3-1 (or the pseudogene TRBV3-2) to TRBJ2-5; D is possibly TRBD2 (5 bases). Germline V gives CDR1 LGHDT, CDR2 YNNKEL (reference sequence). The CDR3 extends over 13 amino acids. V lost 5 bases to trimming and J lost 3 bases, with 10 bases between them. The CDR3 DNA is TGTGCCAGCAGCACCCGGGGAAAAGAGACCCAGTACTTC. The encoded protein is CASSTRGKETQYF.